This T cell receptor (beta chain) was sequenced for a study of patients and donors after allogeneic stem cell transplantation. This clonotype was observed a few times. CDR1 and CDR2 (germline): SGHAT, FQNNGV. The CDR3 extends over 14 amino acids. The ends were cut back, 5 bases at V and 5 bases at J, with 15 bases in the middle. TCRdb analysed the RT-PCR reads with MiXCR anew, one entry per CDR3 protein. The sample lists about a million distinct CDR3 sequences, around 17% occurring once. The chain is built from TRBV11-2 and TRBJ1-2, with D possibly being TRBD1 (6 bases). Source material: blood, either unsorted or a sorted T cell fraction (not recorded which). The sequence derives from a human donor who was either an allogeneic HSCT recipient or a stem cell or donor lymphocyte infusion donor (not recorded which). It is not recorded whose cells these are; they may come from a transplant donor. DNA of the CDR3: TGTGCCAGCAGCCCCACCGGGGGCGGATATGGCTACACCTTC. This translates into CASSPTGGGYGYTF.